The rows below give T cell receptor beta chains drawn from one sample of a study of T cell responses to AZD1222 COVID-19 vaccine. The repertoire was sequenced with immunoSEQ multiplex PCR; TCRdb's copy has only in-frame clones and lacks some. Here the sample spans approximately 60,000 clones, around 85% being singletons. The sample in question was peripheral blood, obtained on day 0 of MenACWY control vaccination. These receptors were collected from an adult in good health. CDR3s include the opening cysteine and the closing phenylalanine or tryptophan. The D gene is left open where the match is weak. Expanded clones are given a class, and other clones once, few, many or no size at all.

CDR3nt: TGCGCCAGCAGCCCGCGACTAGACAGGGCGACCCAGTACTTC
CDR3aa: CASSPRLDRATQYF
abundance: few
j_gene: TRBJ2-5
d_gene: -
v_gene: TRBV4-3

CDR3nt: TGCAGAGCGGGGGAGGGAACTGAAGCTTTCTTT
CDR3aa: CRAGEGTEAFF
abundance: -
j_gene: TRBJ1-1
d_gene: -
v_gene: TRBV20-1

CDR3nt: TGTGCCAGCAGTTACTTCAGGGTGCGAGATCAGCCCCAGCATTTT
CDR3aa: CASSYFRVRDQPQHF
abundance: -
j_gene: TRBJ1-5
d_gene: -
v_gene: TRBV6-2/TRBV6-3

CDR3nt: TGTGCTAGTGGTTTGGTACAGGGGTGGGCGGGAGCGTCCTACAATGAGCAGTTCTTC
CDR3aa: CASGLVQGWAGASYNEQFF
abundance: -
j_gene: TRBJ2-1
d_gene: -
v_gene: TRBV12-5

CDR3nt: TGTGCCATCCGGTTTAGGGATACGCAGTATTTT
CDR3aa: CAIRFRDTQYF
abundance: -
j_gene: TRBJ2-3
d_gene: -
v_gene: TRBV28

CDR3nt: TGTGCCAGCAGCTTAAAGACTCCCCAAGAGACCCAGTACTTC
CDR3aa: CASSLKTPQETQYF
abundance: -
j_gene: TRBJ2-5
d_gene: -
v_gene: TRBV5-6

CDR3nt: TGTGCCAGCAGTGAAACAGTTGGGACAGGGCGCGAAAAACTGTTTTTT
CDR3aa: CASSETVGTGREKLFF
abundance: few
j_gene: TRBJ1-4
d_gene: TRBD1
v_gene: TRBV6-1

CDR3nt: TGTGCCAGTAGTATATTCGAGACAGCCCAGCATTTT
CDR3aa: CASSIFETAQHF
abundance: -
j_gene: TRBJ1-5
d_gene: -
v_gene: TRBV19

CDR3nt: TGTGCCAGCAGGGACAGGGGAGGGACCGGGGAGCTGTTTTTT
CDR3aa: CASRDRGGTGELFF
abundance: once
j_gene: TRBJ2-2
d_gene: TRBD1
v_gene: TRBV19

CDR3nt: TGTGCCTGGACGGCAGGGCGGGTTCCTAACTATGGCTACACCTTC
CDR3aa: CAWTAGRVPNYGYTF
abundance: -
j_gene: TRBJ1-2
d_gene: -
v_gene: TRBV30

CDR3nt: TGTGCCAGCAGTTTCCAACAGGGGGTTTACGAGCAGTACTTC
CDR3aa: CASSFQQGVYEQYF
abundance: -
j_gene: TRBJ2-7
d_gene: TRBD1
v_gene: TRBV27

CDR3nt: TGTGCCAGCTTAGCTCGAGAGGACTATGGCTACACCTTC
CDR3aa: CASLAREDYGYTF
abundance: -
j_gene: TRBJ1-2
d_gene: -
v_gene: TRBV2

CDR3nt: TGCAGTGCTAGTGGTTCGTCGGTAAGCTCCTACAATGAGCAGTTCTTC
CDR3aa: CSASGSSVSSYNEQFF
abundance: -
j_gene: TRBJ2-1
d_gene: -
v_gene: TRBV20-1

CDR3nt: TGTGCCACCAGTGACCTCGAAGGGGGGAACACTGAAGCTTTCTTT
CDR3aa: CATSDLEGGNTEAFF
abundance: -
j_gene: TRBJ1-1
d_gene: -
v_gene: TRBV24-1

CDR3nt: TGTGCCAGCAAAGACGGACGGACGACGAACACCGGGGAGCTGTTTTTT
CDR3aa: CASKDGRTTNTGELFF
abundance: -
j_gene: TRBJ2-2
d_gene: -
v_gene: TRBV2